This TCR beta chain was retrieved from a study of blood T cell repertoires in COVID-19. Seattle patient enrollment occurred during active infection, with longitudinal follow-up thereafter. The CDR3 totals 15 residues. V dropped 3 bases and J dropped 0; count of bases not matched to a gene: 4. Germline V lookup: CDR1 LGHNA, CDR2 YNFKEQ. Here immunoSEQ multiplex PCR was the method, and the copy in TCRdb shows in-frame clones only, minus some. The table records approximately 11,000 clones, about two thirds of them present only once. The receptor was isolated from a man in his sixties with COVID-19, enrolled during active disease. Sequenced: peripheral blood. This chain connects TRBV4-2 to TRBJ1-1; the match to TRBD1 covers 7 bases. CDR3 in DNA: TGTGCCAGCAGCCAGCTAACAGGGGTGAACACTGAAGCTTTCTTT. Translating it yields CASSQLTGVNTEAFF.